This TCR beta chain was obtained from a study of T cells after yellow fever vaccination. General study findings and limits: Post-booster repertoires again held most primary-vaccination clones (roughly 96% CD4, roughly 89% CD8).

UMIs were added to TCR cDNA along with a universal primer site when it was made by 5'RACE template switching. Via MiXCR, TCRdb re-called the 5' RACE reads, giving one row per CDR3 protein. Among approximately 240,000 distinct CDR3 sequences listed, roughly 3.7% were seen once. The V gene lost 5 bases and the J gene lost 5 bases, with 13 bases spanning the gap. CDR1 and CDR2 (germline): SGHVS, FNYEAQ. The CDR3 contains 15 residues. Note on this clonotype: The antigen remains unidentified.

The source is a man aged 18 to 29 who received the YFV17D yellow fever vaccine. Source: PBMCs, taken 15 days after the yellow fever booster vaccination. The chain combines TRBV7-6 with TRBJ1-6; D is perhaps TRBD1 (5 bases). This CDR3 is CASSPSTVNNSPLHF. The CDR3 coding sequence is TGTGCCAGCAGCCCTTCGACAGTAAATAATTCACCCCTCCACTTT.